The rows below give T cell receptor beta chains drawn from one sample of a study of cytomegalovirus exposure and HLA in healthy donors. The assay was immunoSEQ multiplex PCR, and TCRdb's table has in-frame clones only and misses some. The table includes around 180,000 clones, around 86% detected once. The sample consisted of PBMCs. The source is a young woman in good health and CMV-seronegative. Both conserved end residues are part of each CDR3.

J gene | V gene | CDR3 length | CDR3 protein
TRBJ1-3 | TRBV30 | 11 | CAWSPSNTIYF
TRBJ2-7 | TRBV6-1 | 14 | CASSEEGWPYEQYF
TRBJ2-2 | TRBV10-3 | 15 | CAISLRTGDTGELFF
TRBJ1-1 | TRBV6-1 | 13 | CASRGQGKAEAFF
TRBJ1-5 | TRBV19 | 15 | CASSILGARSQPQHF
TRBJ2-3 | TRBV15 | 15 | CATSKGWERTDTQYF
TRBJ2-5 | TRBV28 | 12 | CASSFARETQYF
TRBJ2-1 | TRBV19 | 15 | CASSISGAANNEQFF
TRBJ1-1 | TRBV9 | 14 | CASSPGQRNTEAFF
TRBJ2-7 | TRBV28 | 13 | CASSVTGTYEQYF
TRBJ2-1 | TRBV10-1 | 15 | CASSVGGGDYNEQFF
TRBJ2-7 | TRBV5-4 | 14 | CASSLEAGAREQYF
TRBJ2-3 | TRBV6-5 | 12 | CASSYSRGQEYF
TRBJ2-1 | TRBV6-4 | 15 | CASSPSKGGSDEQFF
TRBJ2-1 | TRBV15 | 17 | CATSREWSLSSYNEQFF
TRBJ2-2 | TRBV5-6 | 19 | CASSLSLAGGREAAGELFF
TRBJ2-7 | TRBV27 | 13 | CASSLTGTYEQYF
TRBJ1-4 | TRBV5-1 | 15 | CASSFYRGQAEKLFF
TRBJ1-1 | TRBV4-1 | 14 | CASSQVRLNTEAFF
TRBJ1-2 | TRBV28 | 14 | CASSLASVRGGYTF
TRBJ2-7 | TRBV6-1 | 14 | CASSGQGGPYEQYF
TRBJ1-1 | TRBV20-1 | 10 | CSAADTEAFF
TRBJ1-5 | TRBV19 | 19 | CASSIGPGQRFYSNQPQHF
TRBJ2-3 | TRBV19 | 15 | CASSLGLAGVDTQYF
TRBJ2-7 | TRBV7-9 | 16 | CASSPLPGLAGGQQYF
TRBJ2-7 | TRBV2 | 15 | CASREIGQQPYEQYF
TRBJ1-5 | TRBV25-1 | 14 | CASSGRSSNQPQHF
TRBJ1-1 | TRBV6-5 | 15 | CASSPRTGGGTEAFF
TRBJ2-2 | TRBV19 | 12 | CASSSYTGELFF
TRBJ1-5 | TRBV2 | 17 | CASRGGQGYDGNQPQHF
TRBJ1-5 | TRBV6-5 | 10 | CASGRQPQHF
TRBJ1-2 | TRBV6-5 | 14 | CASRPGQGDYGYTF
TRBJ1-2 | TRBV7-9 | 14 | CASSNRGGDYGYTF
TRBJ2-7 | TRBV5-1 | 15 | CASSSTGTARNEQYF
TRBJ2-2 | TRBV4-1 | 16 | CASSQLLSGSAGELFF
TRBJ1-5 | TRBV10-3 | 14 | CAISDDRGYQPQHF
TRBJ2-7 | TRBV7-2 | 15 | CASSGSSGATYEQYF
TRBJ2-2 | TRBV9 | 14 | CASSVGGNTGELFF
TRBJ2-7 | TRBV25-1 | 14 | CASTPGGKDYEQYF
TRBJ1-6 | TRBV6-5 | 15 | CASSYSPRGGSPLHF
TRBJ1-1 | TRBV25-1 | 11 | CASSPGFWAFF
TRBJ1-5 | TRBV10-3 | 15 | CAISDRGRGDQPQHF
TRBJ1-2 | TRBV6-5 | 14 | CASSLGGPMSGYTF
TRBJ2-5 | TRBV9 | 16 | CASSPRLAGESETQYF
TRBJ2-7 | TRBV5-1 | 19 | CASSPTSGQGRSYAYEQYF
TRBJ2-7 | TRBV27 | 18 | CASSLSGTPRFGHYEQYF
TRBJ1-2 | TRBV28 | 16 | CASTPLTGRSPYGYTF